This T cell receptor beta chain was observed in a study of cytomegalovirus exposure and HLA in healthy donors. Study as a whole: HLA-typed donors contributed around 82 million unique TCRs, which were held in an early data release. General study results and limits: Researchers reported in a later analysis that a missense DCLRE1C variant was tied to TCR beta V- and J-gene trimming. In the analysis, some V segments, TRBV6-2 and TRBV6-3 included, were excluded as indistinguishable. With high specificity and sensitivity, the classifier reportedly diagnosed cytomegalovirus status.

The ends lost 0 bases at V and 7 bases at J; junction bases unmatched: 12. The V gene's germline CDR1 is SGHNT and CDR2 YYREEE (reference sequence). The CDR3 is made up of 18 amino acids. The sample holds one count of this clone. Antigen specificity is unknown. Use of 60 Vbeta and 13 Jbeta primers characterized the PCR. TCRdb's copy holds only in-frame clones and misses some; the assay was immunoSEQ multiplex PCR. The profile shows about 37,000 clones, around 68% of them singletons. The rearrangement uses TRBV5-4 and TRBJ1-4, with 10 bases that match TRBD1. This TCR came from a man aged 35 to 55 in good health and CMV-seronegative. Sequencing was performed on PBMCs. The CDR3 loop is CASSLGPDRGPLGEKLFF. The CDR3 nucleotides are TGTGCCAGCAGCTTGGGACCAGACAGGGGGCCCCTAGGTGAAAAACTGTTTTTT.